The T cell receptor (beta chain) under discussion was sequenced for a study of blood T cell repertoires in COVID-19. Study context: In each case, the material was cDNA or gDNA derived from T cells, B-cell-depleted T cells, or PBMCs.

Original processing notes: How many nucleated cells were present was estimated from reference gene primer amplification. The table came from immunoSEQ multiplex PCR; TCRdb's copy has only in-frame clones and leaves some out. Clone size and the V and J calls come from that table; the DNA yielded D and trimming. The profile shows roughly 330,000 clones, roughly 90% of them singletons. CDR1 is LNHDA and CDR2 is SQIVND in the germline V gene (reference sequence). CDR3 length: 15 amino acids. Trimming took off 8 bases at V and 1 base at J, with 17 bases between the two ends. This clonotype originated in a man between 18 and 35 years old who had recovered from COVID-19. The genes are TRBV19 and TRBJ2-5; tentative D call: TRBD1 (6 bases). The sequenced sample consisted of peripheral blood. This CDR3 reads CASGGQTYFQETQYF. The DNA of the CDR3 is TGTGCCAGTGGGGGACAAACTTATTTCCAAGAGACCCAGTACTTC.